The rows below give T cell receptor beta chains drawn from one sample of a study of shared clonotypes between healthy human individuals. Data came from immunoSEQ multiplex PCR; TCRdb stores just in-frame clones and leaves some out. This sample carries roughly 300,000 clones, 73% of them seen once, and the ten largest clones take more than 9%. Source material: memory CD4+ T cells sorted from blood. These TCRs come from a man younger than 45 in good health. The CDR3 runs from the conserved cysteine through the conserved F or W. A D gene is named only where the DNA matches it firmly. Rows may omit the clone size; those that give it use once, few, many or a size class.

d_call clone_size j_call v_call cdr3_nt cdr3_aa
TRBD1 . TRBJ2-1 TRBV29-1 TGCAGCGTTGAAAGGACAGGGTCCTACAATGAGCAGTTCTTC CSVERTGSYNEQFF
. . TRBJ2-6 TRBV4-2 TGTGCCAGCAGCCAAGCCCGATCTGGGGCCAACGTCCTGACTTTC CASSQARSGANVLTF
. . TRBJ1-2 TRBV9 TGTGCCAGCAGCGCCCTTACGTCAGGGCTTTTAAACTATGGCTACACCTTC CASSALTSGLLNYGYTF
TRBD1 few TRBJ1-2 TRBV10-3 TGTGCCATCAGAACACAGGGGGCGGATGGCTACACCTTC CAIRTQGADGYTF
. . TRBJ2-1 TRBV5-1 TGCGCCAGCAGTAGTTCTCCCAGTTCCTACAATGAGCAGTTCTTC CASSSSPSSYNEQFF
. . TRBJ2-7 TRBV9 TGTGCCAGCAGCGTTTTTCAGCGTTCCGAGCAGTACTTC CASSVFQRSEQYF
TRBD2 once TRBJ2-1 TRBV11-3 TGTGCCAGCAGCTTAGAGTCTAGCGGAAACAATGAGCAGTTCTTC CASSLESSGNNEQFF
TRBD1 . TRBJ2-5 TRBV7-6 TGTGCCAGCAGTGAGGGACAGGGGGCAGGGGAAGAGACCCAGTACTTC CASSEGQGAGEETQYF
TRBD2 . TRBJ2-7 TRBV7-2 TGTGCCAGCAGCTTAGTAGGGTCTAGCGGGGGTTACGAGCAGTACTTC CASSLVGSSGGYEQYF
. few TRBJ1-2 TRBV11-2 TGTGCCAGCTCCTCTTCCGGGTCCTATGGCTACACCTTC CASSSSGSYGYTF
TRBD1 . TRBJ1-5 TRBV28 TGTGCCAGCTTAGACAGGGACAGGTGGCCCCAGCATTTT CASLDRDRWPQHF
TRBD2 . TRBJ2-2 TRBV11-2 TGTGCCAGCAGCTTGCCGGGACTAGCGGGAGGAAGCACCGGGGAGCTGTTTTTT CASSLPGLAGGSTGELFF
. . TRBJ1-5 TRBV5-6 TGTGCCAGCAGCCAGTACAGGACGGGGGAGCCCCAGCATTTT CASSQYRTGEPQHF
TRBD1 once TRBJ1-1 TRBV27 TGTGCCAGCAGATTGCGGGGACAGGGTATCATGAACACTGAAGCTTTCTTT CASRLRGQGIMNTEAFF
TRBD1 . TRBJ2-1 TRBV27 TGTGCCAGCAGTTTCAGGGGGAATGAGCAGTTCTTC CASSFRGNEQFF
TRBD1 . TRBJ1-4 TRBV5-1 TGCGCCAGCAGCCAGGGACAGGGGGAAAAACTGTTTTTT CASSQGQGEKLFF
. many TRBJ2-4 TRBV5-1 TGCGCCAGCAGCTTGGAGATGATGGTTGACATTCAGTACTTC CASSLEMMVDIQYF
. . TRBJ1-3 TRBV6-5 TGTGCCAGCAGTTACGTGGCCGGCACTGGAAACACCATATATTTT CASSYVAGTGNTIYF
TRBD1 . TRBJ2-7 TRBV5-1 TGCGCCAGCAGCTTCACCCCCCTGGACAGGGGTGGGAGTGAGCAGTACTTC CASSFTPLDRGGSEQYF
. . TRBJ1-5 TRBV6-1 TGTGCCAGCATCTTTAACAGATATAGCAATCAGCCCCAGCATTTT CASIFNRYSNQPQHF
. . TRBJ1-4 TRBV13 TGTGCCAGCAGCTTGGGAGTTAACGATGAAAAACTGTTTTTT CASSLGVNDEKLFF
TRBD2 . TRBJ2-5 TRBV9 TGTGCCAGCAGCGTAGGGGGACTAGCGGGGGCAGAGACCCAGTACTTC CASSVGGLAGAETQYF
. . TRBJ2-7 TRBV7-6 TGTGCCAGCAGCAAGATACAGGGCTACGAGCAGTACTTC CASSKIQGYEQYF
. few TRBJ2-1 TRBV5-1 TGCGCCAGCAGCTTGGTCTTTAGCGGAACCTACAATGAGCAGTTCTTC CASSLVFSGTYNEQFF